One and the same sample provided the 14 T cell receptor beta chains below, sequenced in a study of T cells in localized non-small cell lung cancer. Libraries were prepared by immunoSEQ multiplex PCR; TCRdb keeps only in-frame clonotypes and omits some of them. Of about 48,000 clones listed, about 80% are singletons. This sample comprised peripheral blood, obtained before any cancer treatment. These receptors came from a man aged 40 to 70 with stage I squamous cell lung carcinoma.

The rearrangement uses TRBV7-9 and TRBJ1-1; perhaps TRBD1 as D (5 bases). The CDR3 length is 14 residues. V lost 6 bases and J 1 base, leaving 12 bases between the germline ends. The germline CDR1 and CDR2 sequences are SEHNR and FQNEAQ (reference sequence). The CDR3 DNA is TGTGCCAGCAGACCCCAGGGCTGGAACACTGAAGCTTTCTTT. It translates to CASRPQGWNTEAFF.

The CDR3 reads CASSSGTGGTRNTF. The DNA of the CDR3 is TGTGCCAGCAGTTCCGGGACAGGGGGCACCCGGAACACCTTC. The genes are TRBV6-5 and TRBJ1-2, with 12 positions matching TRBD1. This CDR3 comprises 14 residues. Germline CDR1 is MNHEY and CDR2 is SVGAGI. With 4 bases clipped from V and 12 bases from J, the junction kept 9 bases outside the gene matches.

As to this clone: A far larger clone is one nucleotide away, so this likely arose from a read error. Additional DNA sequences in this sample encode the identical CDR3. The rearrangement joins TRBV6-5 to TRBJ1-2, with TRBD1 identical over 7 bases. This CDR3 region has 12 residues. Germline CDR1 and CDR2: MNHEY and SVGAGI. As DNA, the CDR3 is TGTGCCATCAGTGAGGGGGCTGATGGCTACACCTTC. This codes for CAISEGADGYTF.

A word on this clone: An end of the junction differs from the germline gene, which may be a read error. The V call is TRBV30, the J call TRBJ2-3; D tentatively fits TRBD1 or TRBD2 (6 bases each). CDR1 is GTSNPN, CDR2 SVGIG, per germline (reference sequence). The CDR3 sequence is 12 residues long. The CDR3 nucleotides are TGTACCTGGAGGGGGGCGCCAGATACGCAGTATTTT. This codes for CTWRGAPDTQYF.

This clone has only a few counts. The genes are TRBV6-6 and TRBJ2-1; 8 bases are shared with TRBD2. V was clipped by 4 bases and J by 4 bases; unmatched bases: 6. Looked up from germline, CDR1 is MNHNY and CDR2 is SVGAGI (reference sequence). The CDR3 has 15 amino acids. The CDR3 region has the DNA TGTGCCAGCAGTTCTGCGGGGGGAGGGTACAATGAGCAGTTCTTC. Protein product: CASSSAGGGYNEQFF.

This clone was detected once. The chain's CDR3 is CASVRDSGISEQYF. CDR3 DNA: TGTGCCAGCGTTCGGGACAGTGGAATTTCCGAGCAGTACTTC. The genes are TRBV7-2 and TRBJ2-7; 7 nucleotides match TRBD1. The germline V gene encodes CDR1 SGHTA and CDR2 FQGNSA. The CDR3 spans 14 residues. V trimming: 8 bases; J trimming: 6 bases; junction bases outside the gene matches: 13.

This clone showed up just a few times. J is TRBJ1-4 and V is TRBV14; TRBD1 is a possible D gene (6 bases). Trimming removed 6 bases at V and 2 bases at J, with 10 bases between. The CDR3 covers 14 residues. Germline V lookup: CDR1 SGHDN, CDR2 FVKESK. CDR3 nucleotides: TGTGCCAGCAGGCTTACAGGGACTAATGAAAAACTGTTTTTT. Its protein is CASRLTGTNEKLFF.

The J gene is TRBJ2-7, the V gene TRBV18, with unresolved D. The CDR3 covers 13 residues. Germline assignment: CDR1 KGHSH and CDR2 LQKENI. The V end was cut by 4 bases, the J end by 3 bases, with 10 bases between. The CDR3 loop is CASSRGPDYEQYF. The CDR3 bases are TGTGCCAGCTCACGCGGACCAGACTACGAGCAGTACTTC. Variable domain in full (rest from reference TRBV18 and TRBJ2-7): NAGVMQNPRHLVRRRGQEARLRCSPMKGHSHVYWYRQLPEEGLKFMVYLQKENIIDESGMPKERFSAEFPKEGPSILRIQQVVRGDSAAYFCASSRGPDYEQYFGPGTRLTVT.

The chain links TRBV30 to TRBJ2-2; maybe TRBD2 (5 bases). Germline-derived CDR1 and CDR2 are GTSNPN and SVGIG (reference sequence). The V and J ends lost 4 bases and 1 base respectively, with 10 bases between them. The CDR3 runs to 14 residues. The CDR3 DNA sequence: TGTGCCTGGACACGAGGGCAGAACACCGGGGAGCTGTTTTTT. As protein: CAWTRGQNTGELFF.

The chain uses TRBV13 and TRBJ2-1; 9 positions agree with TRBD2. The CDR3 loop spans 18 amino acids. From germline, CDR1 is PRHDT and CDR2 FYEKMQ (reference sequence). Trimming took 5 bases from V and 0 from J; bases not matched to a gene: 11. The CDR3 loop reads CASSSTSGPIYSYNEQFF. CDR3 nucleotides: TGTGCCAGCAGCAGTACTAGCGGGCCCATCTACTCCTACAATGAGCAGTTCTTC.

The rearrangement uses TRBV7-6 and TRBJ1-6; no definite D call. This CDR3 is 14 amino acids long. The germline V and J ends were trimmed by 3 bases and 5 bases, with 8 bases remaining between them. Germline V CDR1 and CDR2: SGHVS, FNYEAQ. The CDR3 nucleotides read TGTGCCAGCAGCTTCGGACTGAATAATTCACCCCTCCACTTT. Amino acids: CASSFGLNNSPLHF. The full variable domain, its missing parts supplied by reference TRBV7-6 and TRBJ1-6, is GAGVSQSPRYKVTKRGQDVALRCDPISGHVSLYWYRQALGQGPEFLTYFNYEAQQDKSGLPNDRFSAERPEGSISTLTIQRTEQRDSAMYRCASSFGLNNSPLHFGNGTRLTVT.

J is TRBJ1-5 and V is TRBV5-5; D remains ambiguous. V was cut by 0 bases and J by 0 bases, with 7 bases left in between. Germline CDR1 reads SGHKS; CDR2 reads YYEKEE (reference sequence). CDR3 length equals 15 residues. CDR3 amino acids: CASSLVGDSNQPQHF. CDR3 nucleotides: TGTGCCAGCAGCTTGGTGGGAGATAGCAATCAGCCCCAGCATTTT.

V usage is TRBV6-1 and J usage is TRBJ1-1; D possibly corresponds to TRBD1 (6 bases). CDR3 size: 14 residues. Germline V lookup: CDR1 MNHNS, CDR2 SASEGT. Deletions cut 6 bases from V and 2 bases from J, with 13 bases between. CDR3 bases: TGTGCCAGCAGGTTGGGGGGCCCAAACACTGAAGCTTTCTTT. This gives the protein CASRLGGPNTEAFF.

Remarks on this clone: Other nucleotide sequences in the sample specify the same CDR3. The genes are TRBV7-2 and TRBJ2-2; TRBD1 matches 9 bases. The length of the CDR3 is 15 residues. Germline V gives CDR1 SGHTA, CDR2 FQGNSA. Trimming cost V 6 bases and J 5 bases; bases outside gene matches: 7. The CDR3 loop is CASRPGTGRTGELFF. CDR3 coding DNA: TGTGCCAGCAGGCCCGGGACAGGGAGGACCGGGGAGCTGTTTTTT.